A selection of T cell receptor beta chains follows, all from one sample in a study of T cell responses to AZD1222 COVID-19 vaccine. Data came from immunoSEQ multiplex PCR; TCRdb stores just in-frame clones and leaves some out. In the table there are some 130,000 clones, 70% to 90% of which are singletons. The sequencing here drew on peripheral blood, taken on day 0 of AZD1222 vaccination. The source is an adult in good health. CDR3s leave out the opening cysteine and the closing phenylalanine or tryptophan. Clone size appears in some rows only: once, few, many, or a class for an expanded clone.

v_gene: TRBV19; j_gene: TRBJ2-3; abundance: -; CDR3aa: ATSRGLAGGDTQY
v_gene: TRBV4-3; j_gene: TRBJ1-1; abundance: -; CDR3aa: ASSQGDRGLTEAF
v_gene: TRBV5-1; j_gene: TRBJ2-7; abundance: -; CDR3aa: ASSLTRTYEQY
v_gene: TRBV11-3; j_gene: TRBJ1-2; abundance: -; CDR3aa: ASSLDYKGEHGYT
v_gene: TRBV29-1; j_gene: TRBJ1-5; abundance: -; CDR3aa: RIKKGQNSNQPQH
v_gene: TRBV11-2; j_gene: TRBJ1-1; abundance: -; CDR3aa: ASSRQGGMNTEAF
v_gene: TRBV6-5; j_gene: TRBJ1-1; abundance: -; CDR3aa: ASSRDRVNTEAF
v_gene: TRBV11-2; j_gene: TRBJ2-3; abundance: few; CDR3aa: ASRTIAGGRNTDTQY
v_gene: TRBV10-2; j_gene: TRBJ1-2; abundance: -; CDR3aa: ASRGLNYGYT
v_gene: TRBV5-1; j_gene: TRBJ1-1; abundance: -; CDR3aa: ASSLGQNRGTEAF
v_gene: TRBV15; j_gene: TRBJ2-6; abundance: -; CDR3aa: ATSRDRVTAGANVLT
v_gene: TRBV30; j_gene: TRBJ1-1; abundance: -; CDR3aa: AWSKSADRGRNEAF
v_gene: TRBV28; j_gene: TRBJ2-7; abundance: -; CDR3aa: ASSLFDKPTEQY
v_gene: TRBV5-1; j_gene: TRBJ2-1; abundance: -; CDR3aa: ASSPSRGPGEQF
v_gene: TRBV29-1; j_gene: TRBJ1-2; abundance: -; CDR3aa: SARTGGNYGYT
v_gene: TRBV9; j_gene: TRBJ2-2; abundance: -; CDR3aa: ASSPPAGPNTGELF